This TCR beta chain originates from a study of identical twins. CDR3 length: 13 amino acids. Unmatched junction bases numbered 11, after V lost 11 bases and J lost 5 bases. The V gene's germline CDR1 is SNHLY and CDR2 FYNNEI. TCRdb recomputed calls from the 5' RACE reads with MiXCR, one row per CDR3 protein. The sample lists under 300,000 distinct CDR3 sequences; approximately 7.1% were seen once. The same specimen was also included in a second study, on T cells expressing NK-cell markers.

The clonotype comes from a young woman in good health. V and J are TRBV2 and TRBJ1-2; 7 bases align to TRBD1. Sequenced: CD8+ T cells sorted from blood. The CDR3 DNA is TGTGCCGGACAGGACAGATCCGATTATGGCTACACCTTC. Its protein is CAGQDRSDYGYTF.